The T cell receptor (beta chain) under discussion was sequenced for a study of Graves' ophthalmopathy and Graves' hyperthyroidism. Germline CDR1 and CDR2: MNHNS and SASEGT. The CDR3 runs to 15 residues. Deletions cut 6 bases from V and 1 base from J, with 16 bases between. If no ophthalmopathy appeared within 18 months of follow-up, hyperthyroidism was termed stable. RNA transcripts yielded amplified TCR beta CDR3 regions. First-round RT-PCR relied on HTBI primers, and a second-round multiplex PCR came next. Using its own MiXCR run on the multiplex PCR reads, TCRdb lists one record per CDR3 protein. The sample shows fewer than 650,000 distinct CDR3 sequences, approximately 21% of them seen only once.

This TCR was sampled from a woman under 30 with stable Graves' hyperthyroidism. Some clones in this sample may be carry-over from other donors' samples. The gene calls are TRBV6-1 and TRBJ2-7, with TRBD1 as a possible D gene (6 bases). Input material: peripheral blood. CDR3 sequence: CASRTTGRASYEQYF. CDR3 bases: TGTGCCAGCAGAACTACAGGGCGGGCATCCTACGAGCAGTACTTC.